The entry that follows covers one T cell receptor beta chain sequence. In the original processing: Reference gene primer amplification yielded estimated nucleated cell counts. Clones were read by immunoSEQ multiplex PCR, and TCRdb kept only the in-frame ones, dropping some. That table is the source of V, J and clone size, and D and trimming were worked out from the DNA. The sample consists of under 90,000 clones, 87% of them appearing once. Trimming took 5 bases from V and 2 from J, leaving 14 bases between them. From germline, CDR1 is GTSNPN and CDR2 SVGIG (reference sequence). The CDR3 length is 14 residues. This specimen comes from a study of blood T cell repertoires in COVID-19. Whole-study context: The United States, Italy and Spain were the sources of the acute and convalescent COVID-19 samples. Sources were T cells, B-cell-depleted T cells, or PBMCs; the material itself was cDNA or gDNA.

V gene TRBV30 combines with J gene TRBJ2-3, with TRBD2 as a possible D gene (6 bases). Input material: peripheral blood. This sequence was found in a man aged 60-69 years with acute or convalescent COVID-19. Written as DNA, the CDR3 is TGTGCCTGGGGGGGACTGACTTTCACAGATACGCAGTATTTT. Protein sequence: CAWGGLTFTDTQYF.